These 16 T cell receptor beta chains share one sample of origin, sequenced in a study of blood T cell repertoires in COVID-19 (dated by TCRdb to the early 2020s). Library construction relied on the immunoSEQ multiplex PCR assay. TCRdb took over this immuneACCESS table, retaining in-frame rearrangements with V and J assigned. Such tables are incomplete; in checked studies, under half of the missing clones stem from an unresolved V gene, and the remainder is unexplained. The sample table lists approximately 97,000 clones, around 87% of them with a count of one. The top ten clonotypes cover 15% to 20% of the sample. Specimen: peripheral blood. The receptors shown here come from a human donor in a cohort sampled during active COVID-19.

J is TRBJ1-2 and V is TRBV19; D may be TRBD1 (6 bases). V was pared by 5 bases and J by 8 bases, with 18 bases between. CDR3 length: 14 residues. Germline CDR1 is LNHDA and CDR2 is SQIVND (reference sequence). Here the CDR3 reads CASSRSGHQGGYTF. In nucleotides, the CDR3 is TGTGCCAGTAGTCGGTCGGGACACCAAGGAGGCTACACCTTC.

The chain has TRBV11-2 and TRBJ2-2, with 10 positions matching TRBD2. Germline lookup yields CDR1 SGHAT and CDR2 FQNNGV. The ends lost 4 bases at V and 7 bases at J; junction bases unmatched: 12. The CDR3 is 17 residues long. The CDR3 DNA follows: TGTGCCAGCAGCTCGTTCTCAGCGGGAGGGCCCGTCGGGGAGCTGTTTTTT. Translation: CASSSFSAGGPVGELFF.

The sample holds one count of this clone. This rearrangement joins TRBV5-1 to TRBJ2-1; D perhaps matches TRBD1 (6 bases). This CDR3 region has 15 residues. V dropped 2 bases and J dropped 6 bases, with 15 bases sitting between them. CDR1 is SGHRS, CDR2 YFSETQ, per germline. CDR3 loop: CASSFGQLDSNEQFF. The CDR3 nucleotides read TGCGCCAGCAGCTTCGGACAGCTGGACAGCAATGAGCAGTTCTTC.

V is TRBV6-1 and J is TRBJ2-7, with TRBD1 matching over 9 bases. Germline V CDR1 and CDR2: MNHNS, SASEGT. Germline trimming cut 3 bases from V and 2 bases from J; bases unmatched to any gene: 5. The CDR3 is 15 residues long. The CDR3 loop reads CASSDGGTGTYEQYF. CDR3 bases: TGTGCCAGCAGTGATGGGGGGACAGGGACCTACGAGCAGTACTTC.

The sample holds one count of this clone. The V and J genes are TRBV24-1 and TRBJ2-7, with unresolved D. Germline V gene lookup returns CDR1 KGHDR and CDR2 SFDVKD. This CDR3 has 11 residues. Between the trimmed V and J ends, which lost 4 bases and 3 bases, there was a span of 3 bases. The DNA for the CDR3 is TGTGCCACCAGTGACTACTACGAGCAGTACTTC. Translating gives CATSDYYEQYF.

The V and J genes are TRBV11-2 and TRBJ2-7; TRBD1 agrees at 10 bases. Germline V gene sequence: CDR1 SGHAT, CDR2 FQNNGV. The CDR3 is made up of 16 amino acids. Germline trimming cut 5 bases from V and 2 bases from J; bases unmatched to any gene: 9. CDR3 region: CASSLTDRGQAYEQYF. CDR3 coding DNA: TGTGCCAGCAGCCTGACAGACAGGGGGCAGGCCTACGAGCAGTACTTC.

The chain couples TRBV29-1 to TRBJ1-1, with D maybe TRBD1 (6 bases). This CDR3 region has 14 residues. Trimming removed 3 bases from V and 0 bases from J, with 11 bases in between. CDR1 and CDR2 (germline): SQVTM, ANQGSEA. This CDR3 is CSVDESGVNTEAFF. The CDR3, as DNA: TGCAGCGTTGACGAGTCAGGGGTGAACACTGAAGCTTTCTTT.

The rearrangement joins TRBV6-5 to TRBJ2-3; 8 nucleotides match TRBD2. CDR3 size: 16 residues. The trim removed 2 bases at V and 5 bases at J, leaving 9 bases unmatched. The germline V gene encodes CDR1 MNHEY and CDR2 SVGAGI. This CDR3 is CASSYRASGLVDTQYF. The CDR3 DNA is TGTGCCAGCAGTTACAGGGCTAGCGGGCTGGTAGATACGCAGTATTTT.

The chain links TRBV14 to TRBJ2-7; a possible D gene is TRBD2 (5 bases). The length of the CDR3 is 13 residues. Germline V gene data show CDR1 as SGHDN and CDR2 as FVKESK. The V end was cut by 6 bases, the J end by 7 bases, with 16 bases between. CDR3 residues: CASSQIREGEQYF. The CDR3 coding sequence is TGTGCCAGCAGTCAAATTCGTGAGGGAGAGCAGTACTTC.

The chain combines TRBV6-5 with TRBJ1-2, with 7 bases fitting TRBD1. The CDR3 covers 14 residues. Germline V CDR1 and CDR2: MNHEY, SVGAGI. The ends lost 6 bases at V and 5 bases at J; junction bases unmatched: 9. CDR3 nucleotide sequence: TGTGCCAGCAGCCGACAGGGCGGGGTTTATGGCTACACCTTC. Its translation is CASSRQGGVYGYTF.

V usage is TRBV6-5 and J usage is TRBJ2-2, with D maybe TRBD2 (5 bases). V lost 0 bases, J lost 1 base, and 9 bases lay in between. This CDR3 contains 16 residues. CDR1 MNHEY and CDR2 SVGAGI come from the germline V gene. Written as DNA, the CDR3 is TGTGCCAGCAGTTACTCAGGACTCCTGAACACCGGGGAGCTGTTTTTT. This gives the protein CASSYSGLLNTGELFF.

The chain is built from TRBV9 and TRBJ2-1, with 14 positions matching TRBD2. The length of the CDR3 is 15 residues. J gave up 9 bases and V 3 bases, and 5 bases lay outside the gene matches. Germline V gene lookup returns CDR1 SGDLS and CDR2 YYNGEE. CDR3 in DNA: TGTGCCAGCAGCGGAGGGACTAGCGGGAGAGGTGAGCAGTTCTTC. Translating it yields CASSGGTSGRGEQFF.

The V call is TRBV27, the J call TRBJ1-2, with D unclear. Germline assignment: CDR1 MNHEY and CDR2 SMNVEV (reference sequence). CDR3 size: 17 residues. V gave up 5 bases and J gave up 2 bases, with 21 bases separating them. The CDR3 nucleotides are TGTGCCAGCAGTCGTTCCGGTGACCAAACGAGGAACTATGGCTACACCTTC. Amino acid sequence: CASSRSGDQTRNYGYTF.

V usage is TRBV28 and J usage is TRBJ2-7; maybe TRBD2 (6 bases). CDR3 length equals 14 residues. Germline-derived CDR1 and CDR2 are MDHEN and SYDVKM. V was shortened by 4 bases and J by 2 bases, with 12 bases between the two germline ends. The CDR3: CASSWASVTYEQYF. The CDR3 nucleotides are TGTGCCAGCAGTTGGGCTAGCGTCACCTACGAGCAGTACTTC. Combining the CDR3 with reference TRBV28 and TRBJ2-7 gives the whole variable domain DVKVTQSSRYLVKRTGEKVFLECVQDMDHENMFWYRQDPGLGLRLIYFSYDVKMKEKGDIPEGYSVSREKKERFSLILESASTNQTSMYLCASSWASVTYEQYFGPGTRLTVT.

The rearrangement links TRBV9 to TRBJ2-1; 8 bases align to TRBD2. Germline values: CDR1 SGDLS, CDR2 YYNGEE. V was pared by 4 bases and J by 6 bases, with 0 bases of the junction left unmatched. The CDR3 is 12 amino acids. The CDR3 DNA reads as TGTGCCAGCAGCCGGGGGGGCAATGAGCAGTTCTTC. This sequence encodes CASSRGGNEQFF.

The chain uses TRBV19 and TRBJ2-7, with TRBD1 matching over 12 bases. CDR1 is LNHDA and CDR2 is SQIVND in the germline V gene (reference sequence). This CDR3 spans 16 amino acids. The trim removed 3 bases at V and 6 bases at J, leaving 9 bases unmatched. The CDR3 here is CASSMRRGQGASEQYF. The CDR3 coding sequence is TGTGCCAGTAGTATGCGTCGGGGACAGGGGGCTTCCGAGCAGTACTTC.